This T cell receptor beta chain was identified in a study of T-cell reconstitution after alpha-beta-depleted transplantation in children. Unique molecular identifiers were used in preparing the TCRbeta library. TCRdb independently ran MiXCR on the PCR reads; one entry per CDR3 protein. The sample lists 700,000 or so distinct CDR3 sequences, 10% to 15% seen once, with 0.75% to 0.85% in the top ten. Study results and limitations: A year had passed since transplant, and T-cell counts and diversity by then came mostly from newly produced T cells. After transplant, high TCRbeta diversity at day 60 in some patients arose from surviving recipient T cells and thymic progenitors. After transplant, at about two months, alpha-beta T cells were reportedly derived from several hundred expanded graft clones.

This clonotype was detected a few times. Its target is unknown. The material sequenced was PBMCs, taken before TCRalphabeta/CD19-depleted stem cell transplant. The TCR comes from a girl aged 2-10 years with congenital amegakaryocytic thrombocytopenia, due to receive a stem cell transplant.

The CDR3 DNA reads as TGTGCCAGCAGGGTAAACGAGGATAAAGAGACCCAGTACTTC. As protein: CASRVNEDKETQYF. The chain has TRBV7-9 and TRBJ2-5, with D uncertain. The CDR3 totals 14 residues. Trimming stripped 6 bases from V and 3 bases from J, with 14 bases between. The germline V gene encodes CDR1 SEHNR and CDR2 FQNEAQ (reference sequence).